This T cell receptor (beta chain) originates from a study of blood T cell repertoires in COVID-19. Study details: Samples of COVID-19 (acute and convalescent) were obtained from the United States, Italy and Spain. The cDNA or gDNA used as material had been derived from T cells, B-cell-depleted T cells, or PBMCs.

Per the study methods: Using reference gene primer amplification, nucleated cell counts were estimated. Repertoires were generated with immunoSEQ multiplex PCR, while TCRdb's copy carries only in-frame clones and drops some. That table furnishes V, J and clone size, whereas the DNA furnished D and trimming. The data show fewer than 300,000 clones, over 70% seen once. The V gene's germline CDR1 is ENHRY and CDR2 SYGVKD. This CDR3 comprises 13 residues. The V gene end was trimmed by 2 bases and the J gene end by 13 bases; junction bases not matched to a gene: 9. The V call is TRBV10-3, the J call TRBJ2-7, with 9 bases identical to TRBD2. The TCR originated in a woman between 40 and 50 years old who had recovered from COVID-19. The material sequenced was peripheral blood. CDR3 coding DNA: TGTGCCATCAGTGAGAATCAAGCGGGGGGTTCCTACTTC. Encoded protein: CAISENQAGGSYF.